The 15 T cell receptor beta chains below all came from one sample that was sequenced in a study of cytomegalovirus exposure and HLA in healthy donors. PCR primers comprised 60 Vbeta and 13 Jbeta primers. Assay: immunoSEQ multiplex PCR; the TCRdb copy retains only in-frame clones and omits some. The sample yields around 190,000 clones, of which the top ten take up roughly 0.98%. Sequencing was done on a sample of PBMCs. The source is a woman under 40 in good health and CMV-seropositive.

The chain recombines TRBV29-1 with TRBJ1-5; 9 nucleotides match TRBD1. Germline V CDR1 and CDR2: SQVTM, ANQGSEA. With 4 bases clipped from V and 2 bases from J, the junction kept 3 bases outside the gene matches. CDR3 length: 14 residues. The CDR3 sequence: CSVVWTGGNQPQHF. The CDR3 DNA reads TGCAGCGTTGTTTGGACAGGGGGCAATCAGCCCCAGCATTTT.

The chain has TRBV7-9 and TRBJ2-1; 10 positions agree with TRBD2. J gave up 4 bases and V 1 base, and 4 bases lay outside the gene matches. CDR1 is SEHNR, CDR2 FQNEAQ, per germline (reference sequence). The length of the CDR3 is 16 residues. The CDR3 loop reads CASSLGTSGKYNEQFF. CDR3 DNA sequence: TGTGCCAGCAGCTTAGGAACTAGCGGGAAATACAATGAGCAGTTCTTC.

The chain combines TRBV6-1 with TRBJ1-6; TRBD1 matches at 8 bases. CDR1 and CDR2 from the germline V gene are MNHNS and SASEGT. CDR3 size: 17 residues. V shed 4 bases and J 5 bases; nucleotides not matched to a gene: 10. The CDR3 coding sequence is TGTGCCAGCAGTGGGACAGGGTGGCCATCGAATAATTCACCCCTCCACTTT. Its protein product is CASSGTGWPSNNSPLHF.

The chain carries TRBV10-1 and TRBJ2-1; D is unresolved. Germline V CDR1 and CDR2: WNHNN, SYGVQD (reference sequence). Trimming removed 3 bases at V and 9 bases at J, with 12 bases between. This CDR3 is 13 amino acids long. In nucleotides, the CDR3 is TGCGCCAGCAGTGATGAAGCAATACCTGAGCAGTTCTTC. This codes for CASSDEAIPEQFF.

V and J are TRBV21-1 and TRBJ2-5; the table assigns TRBD2, which was not confirmed against the DNA. TRBV21-1 is a recognized pseudogene. This CDR3 is 16 amino acids long. Here the CDR3 reads CASSPGGVGAQETQYF. For the CDR3, the DNA is TGTGCCAGCAGCCCGGGCGGGGTCGGGGCCCAAGAGACCCAGTACTTC.

This chain uses TRBV27 with TRBJ2-3, with D tentatively TRBD2 (6 bases). The CDR3 extends over 14 amino acids. Trimming took off 6 bases at V and 6 bases at J, with 16 bases between the two ends. In germline, CDR1 is MNHEY, CDR2 SMNVEV (reference sequence). The CDR3 sequence is CASSLGAGGDTQYF. The CDR3 DNA sequence: TGTGCCAGCAGCCTAGGGGCTGGAGGGGATACGCAGTATTTT.

V is TRBV6-1 and J is TRBJ1-5; no reliable D call. The germline V gene has CDR1 MNHNS and CDR2 SASEGT. The germline V and J ends were trimmed by 1 base and 10 bases, with 8 bases remaining between them. The CDR3 contains 12 residues. The CDR3 spells CASSEGRGPQHF. CDR3 nucleotide sequence: TGTGCCAGCAGTGAAGGGCGAGGCCCCCAGCATTTT.

This chain joins TRBV6-5 and TRBJ1-5; 9 bases map to TRBD1. The V gene's germline CDR1 is MNHEY and CDR2 SVGAGI. Trimming cost V 5 bases and J 9 bases; bases outside gene matches: 8. CDR3 length equals 14 residues. This chain's CDR3 is CASSAGTGNGPQHF. CDR3 in DNA: TGTGCCAGCAGTGCCGGGACAGGGAATGGGCCCCAGCATTTT.

V is TRBV4-2 and J is TRBJ2-7; D unclear. The CDR3 consists of 13 residues. Germline CDR1 LGHNA, CDR2 YNFKEQ. Trimming removed 2 bases at V and 6 bases at J, with 11 bases between. CDR3 in DNA: TGTGCCAGCAGCCAACCTCCTAGGAGCGAGCAGTACTTC. It is translated as CASSQPPRSEQYF.

The rearrangement links TRBV10-2 to TRBJ2-1; TRBD2 matches at 7 bases. The CDR3 has 15 amino acids. The V gene's germline CDR1 is WSHSY and CDR2 SAAADI. V was pared by 6 bases and J by 3 bases, with 8 bases of the junction left unmatched. This CDR3 is CASRKLAANYNEQFF. The CDR3 nucleotides read TGCGCCAGCAGAAAGCTAGCGGCCAACTACAATGAGCAGTTCTTC.

The chain has TRBV27 and TRBJ1-4; D gene ambiguous. The CDR3 has 14 residues. V shed 3 bases and J shed 5 bases, with 10 bases lying between them. Germline values: CDR1 MNHEY, CDR2 SMNVEV (reference sequence). CDR3 sequence (DNA): TGTGCCAGCAGTTTCCGAGTCGAGAATGAAAAACTGTTTTTT. This sequence encodes CASSFRVENEKLFF.

This chain connects TRBV4-1 to TRBJ1-2; D not resolved. The CDR3 spans 15 residues. The germline CDR1 and CDR2 sequences are MGHRA and YSYEKL. Trimming shortened V by 4 bases and J by 2 bases, and 14 bases separated the two germline ends. CDR3 coding DNA: TGCGCCAGCAGCCTATCAGGCCAGCAGAACTATGGCTACACCTTC. It specifies CASSLSGQQNYGYTF.

J is TRBJ2-2 and V is TRBV6-1; 7 bases align to TRBD2. The CDR3 totals 15 residues. Germline CDR1 MNHNS, CDR2 SASEGT. Trimming at V came to 6 bases and at J to 0 bases, leaving 4 bases not matched to a gene. The CDR3 loop is CASRGGDANTGELFF. DNA for the CDR3: TGTGCCAGCAGGGGGGGGGACGCGAACACCGGGGAGCTGTTTTTT.

The chain uses TRBV11-2 and TRBJ2-7; 7 nucleotides match TRBD1. Germline V gives CDR1 SGHAT, CDR2 FQNNGV. The J segment lost 1 base and the V segment lost 3 bases, leaving 0 bases of the junction unmatched. This CDR3 has 13 residues. CDR3 sequence: CASSLDRSYEQYF. The CDR3 bases are TGTGCCAGCAGCTTGGACAGGTCCTACGAGCAGTACTTC.

This chain uses TRBV15 with TRBJ2-4; D is possibly TRBD1 (5 bases). V was shortened by 5 bases and J by 0 bases, with 11 bases between the two germline ends. The CDR3 has 15 amino acids. Germline V gene data show CDR1 as LNHNV and CDR2 as YYDKDF (reference sequence). CDR3 DNA sequence: TGTGCCACCAGCGCCAACAGGAAAGCCAAAAACATTCAGTACTTC. Translated: CATSANRKAKNIQYF.